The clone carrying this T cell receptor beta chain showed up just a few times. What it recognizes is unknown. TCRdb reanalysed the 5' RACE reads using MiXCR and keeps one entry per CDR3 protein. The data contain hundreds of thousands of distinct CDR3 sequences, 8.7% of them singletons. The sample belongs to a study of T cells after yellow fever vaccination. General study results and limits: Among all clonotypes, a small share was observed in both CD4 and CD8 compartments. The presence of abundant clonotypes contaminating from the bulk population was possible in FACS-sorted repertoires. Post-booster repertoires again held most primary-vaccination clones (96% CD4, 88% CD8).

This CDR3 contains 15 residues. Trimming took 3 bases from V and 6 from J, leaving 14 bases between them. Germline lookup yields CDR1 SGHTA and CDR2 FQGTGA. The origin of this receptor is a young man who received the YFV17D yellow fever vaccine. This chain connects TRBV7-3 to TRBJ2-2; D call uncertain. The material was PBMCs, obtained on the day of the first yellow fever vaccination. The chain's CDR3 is CASSLVANLPGELFF. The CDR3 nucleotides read TGTGCCAGCAGCTTGGTTGCGAACTTGCCCGGGGAGCTGTTTTTT. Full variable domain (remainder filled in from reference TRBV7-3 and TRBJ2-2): GAGVSQTPSNKVTEKGKYVELRCDPISGHTALYWYRQSLGQGPEFLIYFQGTGAADDSGLPNDRFFAVRPEGSVSTLKIQRTERGDSAVYLCASSLVANLPGELFFGEGSRLTVL.